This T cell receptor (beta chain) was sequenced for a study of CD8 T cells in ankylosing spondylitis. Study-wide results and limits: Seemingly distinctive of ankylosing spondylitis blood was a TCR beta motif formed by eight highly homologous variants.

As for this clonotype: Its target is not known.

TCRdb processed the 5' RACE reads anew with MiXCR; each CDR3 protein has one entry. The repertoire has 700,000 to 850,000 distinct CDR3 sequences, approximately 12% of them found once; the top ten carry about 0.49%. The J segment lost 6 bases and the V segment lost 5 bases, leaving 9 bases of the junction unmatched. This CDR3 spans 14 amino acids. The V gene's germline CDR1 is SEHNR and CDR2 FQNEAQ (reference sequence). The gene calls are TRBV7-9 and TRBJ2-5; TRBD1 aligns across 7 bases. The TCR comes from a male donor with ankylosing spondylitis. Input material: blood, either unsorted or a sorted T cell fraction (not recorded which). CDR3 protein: CASSRTGVGQTQYF. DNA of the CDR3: TGTGCCAGCAGCCGGACAGGCGTCGGACAGACCCAGTACTTC.